One and the same sample provided the 6 T cell receptor beta chains below, sequenced in a study of blood T cell repertoires in COVID-19. Clones were read by immunoSEQ multiplex PCR, and TCRdb kept only the in-frame ones, dropping some. The repertoire holds approximately 300,000 clones, with around 90% as singletons. Specimen: peripheral blood. The receptors stem from a woman in her twenties or thirties with COVID-19, enrolled during active disease.

J is TRBJ1-1 and V is TRBV30; D is undetermined. The V end lost 0 bases, the J end lost 9 bases, and 17 bases lay between the germline ends. The CDR3 has 14 residues. Germline V CDR1 and CDR2: GTSNPN, SVGIG (reference sequence). The CDR3 is CAWSVLVTPSQAFF. The CDR3 region has the DNA TGTGCCTGGAGTGTACTGGTAACGCCGAGTCAAGCTTTCTTT.

The chain employs TRBV28 and TRBJ2-7; 9 nucleotides agree with TRBD1. The CDR3 is 17 residues long. The germline V gene encodes CDR1 MDHEN and CDR2 SYDVKM. V was clipped by 4 bases and J by 4 bases; unmatched bases: 14. This CDR3 is CASSSPIGTGTVYEQYF. CDR3 in DNA: TGTGCCAGCAGTTCCCCGATCGGGACAGGGACCGTATACGAGCAGTACTTC.

The chain recombines TRBV7-3 with TRBJ2-4, with 13 bases aligning to TRBD2. Trimming cost V 1 base and J 2 bases; bases outside gene matches: 11. CDR1 and CDR2 (germline): SGHTA, FQGTGA. CDR3 length equals 20 residues. The CDR3: CASSLKYRTSGRGTKNIQYF. The CDR3 DNA is TGTGCCAGCAGCTTAAAGTACCGGACTAGCGGGAGAGGAACCAAAAACATTCAGTACTTC.

This chain links TRBV19 with TRBJ1-4; a possible D gene is TRBD1 (6 bases). Germline V CDR1 and CDR2: LNHDA, SQIVND (reference sequence). The CDR3 sequence is 15 residues long. V was trimmed by 10 bases and J by 0 bases, leaving 15 bases between them. CDR3: CATRGRRATNEKLFF. The CDR3 DNA follows: TGTGCCACCAGGGGTCGCAGGGCAACTAATGAAAAACTGTTTTTT. The full variable domain, its missing parts supplied by reference TRBV19 and TRBJ1-4, is DGGITQSPKYLFRKEGQNVTLSCEQNLNHDAMYWYRQDPGQGLRLIYYSQIVNDFQKGDIAEGYSVSREKKESFPLTVTSAQKNPTAFYLCATRGRRATNEKLFFGSGTQLSVL.

This clone was counted between two and nine times. The same CDR3 arises from other DNA sequences in this sample as well. V is TRBV15 and J is TRBJ1-3, with 8 bases lining up with TRBD1. V dropped 0 bases and J dropped 3; count of bases not matched to a gene: 1. The CDR3 runs 15 residues. The germline CDR1 and CDR2 sequences are LNHNV and YYDKDF (reference sequence). This CDR3 is CATSRDRGLGNTIYF. The CDR3 DNA sequence: TGTGCCACCAGCAGAGACAGGGGGCTTGGAAACACCATATATTTT.

The chain recombines TRBV28 with TRBJ1-5; D is ambiguous. Trimming took 5 bases from V and 8 from J, leaving 13 bases between them. This CDR3 is 13 amino acids long. Germline V gives CDR1 MDHEN, CDR2 SYDVKM. The CDR3, as DNA: TGTGCCAGCAGTCTACAGATAATGGAGCCCCAGCATTTT. This codes for CASSLQIMEPQHF.